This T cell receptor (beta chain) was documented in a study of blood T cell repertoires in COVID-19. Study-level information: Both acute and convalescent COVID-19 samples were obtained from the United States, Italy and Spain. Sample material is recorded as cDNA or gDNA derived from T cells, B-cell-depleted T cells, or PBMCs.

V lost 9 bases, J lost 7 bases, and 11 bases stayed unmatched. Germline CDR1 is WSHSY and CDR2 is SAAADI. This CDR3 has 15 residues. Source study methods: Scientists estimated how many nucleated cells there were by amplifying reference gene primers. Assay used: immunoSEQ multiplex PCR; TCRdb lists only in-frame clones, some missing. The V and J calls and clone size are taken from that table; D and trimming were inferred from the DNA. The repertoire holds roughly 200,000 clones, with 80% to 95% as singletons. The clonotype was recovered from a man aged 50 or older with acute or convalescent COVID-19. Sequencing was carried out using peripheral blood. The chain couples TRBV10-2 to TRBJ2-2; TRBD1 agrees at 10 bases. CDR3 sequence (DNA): TGCGCCAGTAAGCCGGGACAGGGGCCGGGCGGGGAGCTGTTTTTT. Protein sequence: CASKPGQGPGGELFF.